This T cell receptor (beta chain) derives from a study of T cells in narcolepsy. The overall study: Patients with NT1 or NT2 and healthy control donors were enrolled.

To note about this clone: Its matching antigen is unknown.

This CDR3 has 17 residues. Germline-derived CDR1 and CDR2 are SEHNR and FQNEAQ (reference sequence). V was pared by 5 bases and J by 0 bases, with 12 bases of the junction left unmatched. Study-level findings and limits: No autoreactive T cell clone sequences appeared in some memory CD4+ repertoires. Autoreactive HCRT-specific and TRIB2-specific clonotypes were marked in same-patient CSF-versus-blood CD4+ comparisons.

Assay: immunoSEQ multiplex PCR; the TCRdb copy retains only in-frame clones and omits some. In the table there are 12,000 or so clones, approximately 94% of which are singletons. This TCR was sampled from a human donor with narcolepsy. Material: CD45RA- memory CD4+ T cells from PBMCs. The V gene is TRBV7-9, the J gene TRBJ1-2; 7 bases are a match to TRBD1. The CDR3 DNA sequence: TGTGCCAGCAGCGGAAGGACAGGAGAGAGACCTAACTATGGCTACACCTTC. It yields the protein CASSGRTGERPNYGYTF. The complete variable domain, with remaining parts taken from reference TRBV7-9 and TRBJ1-2, reads DTGVSQNPRHKITKRGQNVTFRCDPISEHNRLYWYRQTLGQGPEFLTYFQNEAQLEKSRLLSDRFSAERPKGSFSTLEIQRTEQGDSAMYLCASSGRTGERPNYGYTFGSGTRLTVV.